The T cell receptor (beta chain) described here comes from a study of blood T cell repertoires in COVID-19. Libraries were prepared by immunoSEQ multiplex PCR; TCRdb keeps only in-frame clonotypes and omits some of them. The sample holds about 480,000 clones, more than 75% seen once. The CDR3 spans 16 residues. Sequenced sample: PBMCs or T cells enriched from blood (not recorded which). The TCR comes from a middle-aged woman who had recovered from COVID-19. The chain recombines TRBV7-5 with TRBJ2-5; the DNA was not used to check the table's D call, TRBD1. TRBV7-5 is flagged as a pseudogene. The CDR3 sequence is CARSTTSGTGKETQYF. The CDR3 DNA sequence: TGTGCCAGAAGCACTACATCCGGGACAGGGAAAGAGACCCAGTACTTC.